Sequencing of this T cell receptor beta chain was carried out in a study of breast tumors, draining lymph nodes, adjacent tissues (dated by TCRdb to about 2016). About the study as a whole: TCR beta repertoires were compared across tumor, adjacent nontumor tissue and axillary lymph nodes obtained from breast cancer patients. The study was designed to assess the relationships and possible T-cell exchange between tumor, surrounding tissue and draining lymph node repertoires in human breast cancer.

Study-wide findings and limitations: The data were judged consistent with most tumor T cells deriving from the lymph node and then expanding within tumor tissue. T-cell repertoire diversity in tumors was found to be lower than in lymph nodes but higher than in nontumor tissue, and preferential V and J gene usage was observed. The study presented the conclusion that tumor T cells originate in lymph nodes as consistent with a hypothesis, not as something directly demonstrated. The similarity between tumor and nontumor tissue repertoires was significantly greater in luminal-like breast cancer than in basal-like breast cancer.

V was cut back by 1 base and J by 3 bases, leaving a gap of 13 bases between them. The CDR3 covers 16 residues, taking in both the cysteine and the phenylalanine. Only the CDR3 DNA is retained, 48 bases long and in frame from the first base. Via the germline V gene, CDR1 is SGHAT and CDR2 FQNNGV. This clonotype came up many times. The clone's antigen remains unknown. Per-nucleotide qualities are absent, and no much larger clonotype sits a single base away. TCRdb records Illumina HiSeq 2000 as the sequencer. Multiplex PCR amplification was used to build the TCR beta chain libraries. High-throughput sequencing was used to analyze the amplified TCR beta chain products. TCRdb reran the public reads through fastp at Q25 and MiXCR, keeping productive beta chains. Duplicate CDR3 protein sequences are folded into a single record with the most common DNA and genes. Within this sample are under 80,000 distinct CDR3 sequences, with 40% to 45% of them counted one time only. Roughly 9.1% of the sample lies in the top ten.

The source is a female donor with breast cancer. Some clones in this sample may be carry-over from other donors' samples. Material for sequencing was breast tumor tissue. Recombination linked TRBV11-2 to TRBJ2-1; the D element might be TRBD1 or TRBD2, as each aligns at 6 bases. The CDR3 sequence is CASSLGGGSNYNEQFF. At the DNA level, the sequence is TGTGCCAGCAGCTTAGGAGGGGGGTCAAACTACAATGAGCAGTTCTTC.